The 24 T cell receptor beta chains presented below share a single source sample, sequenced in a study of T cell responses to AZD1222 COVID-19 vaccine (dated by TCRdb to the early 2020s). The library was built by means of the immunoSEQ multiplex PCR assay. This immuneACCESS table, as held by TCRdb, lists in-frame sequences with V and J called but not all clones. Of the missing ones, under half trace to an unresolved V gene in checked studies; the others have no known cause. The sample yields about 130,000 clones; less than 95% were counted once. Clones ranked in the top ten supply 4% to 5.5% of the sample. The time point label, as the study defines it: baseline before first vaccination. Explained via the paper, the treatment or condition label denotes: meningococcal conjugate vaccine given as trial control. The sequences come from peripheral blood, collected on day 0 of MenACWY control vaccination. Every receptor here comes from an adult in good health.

CDR3 sequence: CASSEEHPSYEQYF. CDR3 bases: TGTGCCAGCAGTGAAGAACATCCCTCCTACGAGCAGTACTTC. The V gene is TRBV2, the J gene TRBJ2-7; D gene unclear. Per the germline V gene, CDR1 is SNHLY and CDR2 is FYNNEI. Trimming left V 1 base short and J 0 bases short, with 7 bases between. This CDR3 region has 14 residues.

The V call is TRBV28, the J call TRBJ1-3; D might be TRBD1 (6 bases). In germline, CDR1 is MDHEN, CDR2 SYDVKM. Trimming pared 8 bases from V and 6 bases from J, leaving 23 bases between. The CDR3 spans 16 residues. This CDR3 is CASRPQKGVNENTIYF. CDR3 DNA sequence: TGTGCCAGCCGCCCACAAAAGGGGGTCAATGAAAACACCATATATTTT.

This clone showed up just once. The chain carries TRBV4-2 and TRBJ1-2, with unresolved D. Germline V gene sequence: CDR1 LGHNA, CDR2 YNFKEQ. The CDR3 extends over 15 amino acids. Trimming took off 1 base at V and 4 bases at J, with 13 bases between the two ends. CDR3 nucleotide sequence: TGTGCCAGCAGCCAAGCTGGGTCCGACGGCTATGGCTACACCTTC. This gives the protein CASSQAGSDGYGYTF.

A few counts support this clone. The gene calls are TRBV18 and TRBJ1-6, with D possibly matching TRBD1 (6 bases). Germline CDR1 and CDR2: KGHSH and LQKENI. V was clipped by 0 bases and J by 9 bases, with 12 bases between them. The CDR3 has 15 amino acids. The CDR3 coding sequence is TGTGCCAGCTCACCACCCCCAGGGGAGGTTTCACCCCTCCACTTT. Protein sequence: CASSPPPGEVSPLHF.

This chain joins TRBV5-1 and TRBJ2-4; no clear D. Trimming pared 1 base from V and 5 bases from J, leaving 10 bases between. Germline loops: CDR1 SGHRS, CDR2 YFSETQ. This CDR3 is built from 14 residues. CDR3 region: CASSLWAAENIQYF. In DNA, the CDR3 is TGCGCCAGCAGCTTGTGGGCGGCGGAAAACATTCAGTACTTC.

CDR3 protein: CASSRTGQINSPLHF. The CDR3, as DNA: TGCGCCAGCAGCCGTACGGGACAAATTAATTCACCCCTCCACTTT. This rearrangement joins TRBV23-1 to TRBJ1-6; the D gene is possibly TRBD1 (6 bases). TRBV23-1 has ORF status, its function being uncertain. V gave up 6 bases and J gave up 6 bases, with 15 bases separating them. The CDR3 is 15 amino acids.

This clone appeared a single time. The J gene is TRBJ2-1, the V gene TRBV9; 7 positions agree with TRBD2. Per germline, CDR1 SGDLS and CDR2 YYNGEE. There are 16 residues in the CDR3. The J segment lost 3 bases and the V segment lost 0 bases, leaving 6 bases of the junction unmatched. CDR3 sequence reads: CASSVASAGLYNEQFF. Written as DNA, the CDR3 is TGTGCCAGCAGCGTAGCTTCAGCGGGACTCTACAATGAGCAGTTCTTC. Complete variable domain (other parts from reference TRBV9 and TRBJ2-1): DSGVTQTPKHLITATGQRVTLRCSPRSGDLSVYWYQQSLDQGLQFLIQYYNGEERAKGNILERFSAQQFPDLHSELNLSSLELGDSALYFCASSVASAGLYNEQFFGPGTRLTVL.

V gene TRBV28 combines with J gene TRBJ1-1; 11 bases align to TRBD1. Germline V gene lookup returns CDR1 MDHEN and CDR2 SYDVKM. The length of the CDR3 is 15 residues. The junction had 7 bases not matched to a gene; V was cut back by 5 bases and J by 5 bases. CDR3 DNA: TGTGCCAGCAGTGGGCCCGGGACAGGGGGGACTGAAGCTTTCTTT. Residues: CASSGPGTGGTEAFF.

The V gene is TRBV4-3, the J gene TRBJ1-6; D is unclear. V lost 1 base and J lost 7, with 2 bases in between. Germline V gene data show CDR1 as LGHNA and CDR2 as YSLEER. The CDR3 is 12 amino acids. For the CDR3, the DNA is TGCGCCAGCAGCCAAGTCAATTCACCCCTCCACTTT. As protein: CASSQVNSPLHF.

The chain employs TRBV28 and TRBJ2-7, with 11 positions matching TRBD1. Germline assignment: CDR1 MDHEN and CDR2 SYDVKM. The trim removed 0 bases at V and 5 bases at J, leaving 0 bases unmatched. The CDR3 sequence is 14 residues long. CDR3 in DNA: TGTGCCAGCAGTTTATGGGACAGGGGGCACGAGCAGTACTTC. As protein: CASSLWDRGHEQYF.

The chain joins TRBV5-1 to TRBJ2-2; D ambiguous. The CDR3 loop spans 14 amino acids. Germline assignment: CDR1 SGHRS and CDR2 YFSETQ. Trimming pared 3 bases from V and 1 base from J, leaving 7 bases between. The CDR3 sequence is CASSWAGNTGELFF. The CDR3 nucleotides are TGCGCCAGCAGCTGGGCAGGGAACACCGGGGAGCTGTTTTTT.

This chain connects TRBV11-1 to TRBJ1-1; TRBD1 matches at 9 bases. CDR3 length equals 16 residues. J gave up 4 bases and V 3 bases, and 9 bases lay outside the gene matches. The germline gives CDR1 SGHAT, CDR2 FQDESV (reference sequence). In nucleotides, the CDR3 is TGTGCCAGCAGCTTGCGTGGGACAGGGTATGGCACTGAAGCTTTCTTT. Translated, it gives CASSLRGTGYGTEAFF.

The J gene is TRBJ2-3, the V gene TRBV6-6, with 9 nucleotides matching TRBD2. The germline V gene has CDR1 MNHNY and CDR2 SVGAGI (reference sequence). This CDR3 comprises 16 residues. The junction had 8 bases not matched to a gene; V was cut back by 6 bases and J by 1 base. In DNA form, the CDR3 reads TGTGCCAGCAGAACGACTAGCGGAGGAGGCACAGATACGCAGTATTTT. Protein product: CASRTTSGGGTDTQYF.

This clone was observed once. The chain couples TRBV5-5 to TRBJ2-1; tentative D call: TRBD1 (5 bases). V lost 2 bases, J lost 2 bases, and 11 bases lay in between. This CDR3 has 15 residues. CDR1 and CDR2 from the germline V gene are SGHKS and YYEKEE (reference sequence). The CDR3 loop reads CASSFVRAAYNEQFF. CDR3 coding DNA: TGTGCCAGCAGCTTTGTCAGGGCAGCCTACAATGAGCAGTTCTTC.

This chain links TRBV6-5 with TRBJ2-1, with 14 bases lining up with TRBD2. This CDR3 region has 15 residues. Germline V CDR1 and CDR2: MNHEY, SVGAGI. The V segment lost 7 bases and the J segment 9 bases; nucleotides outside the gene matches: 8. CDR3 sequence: CASTLGTSGSVEQFF. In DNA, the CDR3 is TGTGCCAGCACCCTGGGGACTAGCGGGAGCGTTGAGCAGTTCTTC.

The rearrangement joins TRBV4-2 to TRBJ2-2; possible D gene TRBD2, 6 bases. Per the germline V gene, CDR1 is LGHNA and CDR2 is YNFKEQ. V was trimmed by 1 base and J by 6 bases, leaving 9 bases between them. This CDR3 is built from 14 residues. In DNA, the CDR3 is TGTGCCAGCAGCCAAGGGTTAGCGGCCGGGGAGCTGTTTTTT. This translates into CASSQGLAAGELFF.

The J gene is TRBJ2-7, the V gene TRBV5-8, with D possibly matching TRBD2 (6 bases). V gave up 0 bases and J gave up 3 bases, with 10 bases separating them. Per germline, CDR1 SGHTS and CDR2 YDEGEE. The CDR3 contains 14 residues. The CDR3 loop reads CASSLDPRGYEQYF. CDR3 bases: TGTGCCAGCAGCTTGGATCCGCGGGGCTACGAGCAGTACTTC.

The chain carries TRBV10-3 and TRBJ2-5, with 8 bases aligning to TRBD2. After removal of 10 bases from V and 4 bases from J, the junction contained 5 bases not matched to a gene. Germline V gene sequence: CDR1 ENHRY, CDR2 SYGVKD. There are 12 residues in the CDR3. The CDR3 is CATAGDLETQYF. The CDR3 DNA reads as TGTGCCACAGCGGGAGATCTAGAGACCCAGTACTTC.

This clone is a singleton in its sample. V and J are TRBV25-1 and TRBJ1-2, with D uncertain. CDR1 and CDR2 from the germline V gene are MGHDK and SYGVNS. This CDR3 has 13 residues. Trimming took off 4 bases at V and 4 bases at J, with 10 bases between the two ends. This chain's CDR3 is CASSGAGVYGYTF. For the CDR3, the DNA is TGTGCCAGCAGTGGAGCCGGGGTCTATGGCTACACCTTC.

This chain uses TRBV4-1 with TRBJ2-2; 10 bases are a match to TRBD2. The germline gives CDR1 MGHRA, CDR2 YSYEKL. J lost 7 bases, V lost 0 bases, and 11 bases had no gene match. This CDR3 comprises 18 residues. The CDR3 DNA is TGCGCCAGCAGCCAAGAGTTAATAGACCTAGCGGGAGTCGGGGAGCTGTTTTTT. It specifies CASSQELIDLAGVGELFF.

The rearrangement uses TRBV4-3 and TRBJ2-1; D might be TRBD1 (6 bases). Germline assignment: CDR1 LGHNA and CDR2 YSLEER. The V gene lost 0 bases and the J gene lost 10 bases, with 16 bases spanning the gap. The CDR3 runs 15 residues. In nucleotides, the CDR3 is TGCGCCAGCAGCCAAGATTGGCCAGGGGTGGAGGAGCAGTTCTTC. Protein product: CASSQDWPGVEEQFF.

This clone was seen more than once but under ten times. CDR3 nucleotides: TGTGCCAGTAGTACCCGGGACAGGGATTCACCCCTCCACTTT. Protein sequence: CASSTRDRDSPLHF. The chain links TRBV19 to TRBJ1-6; 9 bases are a match to TRBD1. The CDR3 length is 14 residues. J lost 8 bases, V lost 4 bases, and 3 bases had no gene match. In germline, CDR1 is LNHDA, CDR2 SQIVND (reference sequence).

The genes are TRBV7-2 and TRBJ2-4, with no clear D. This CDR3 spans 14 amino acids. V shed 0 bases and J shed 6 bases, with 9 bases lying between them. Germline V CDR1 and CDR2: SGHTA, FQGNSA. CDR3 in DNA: TGTGCCAGCAGCTTAGCGGGGTTTAGAAACATTCAGTACTTC. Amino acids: CASSLAGFRNIQYF. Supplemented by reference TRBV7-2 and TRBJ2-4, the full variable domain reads GAGVSQSPSNKVTEKGKDVELRCDPISGHTALYWYRQSLGQGLEFLIYFQGNSAPDKSGLPSDRFSAERTGGSVSTLTIQRTQQEDSAVYLCASSLAGFRNIQYFGAGTRLSVL.

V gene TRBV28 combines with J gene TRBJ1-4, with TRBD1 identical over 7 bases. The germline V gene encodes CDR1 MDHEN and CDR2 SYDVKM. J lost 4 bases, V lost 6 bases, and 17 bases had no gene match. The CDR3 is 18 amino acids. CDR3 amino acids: CASSQWGRGRELNEKLFF. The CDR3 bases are TGTGCCAGCAGCCAATGGGGTAGGGGGCGCGAACTTAATGAAAAACTGTTTTTT.